This T cell receptor (beta chain) was retrieved from a study of Ad26.COV2.S vaccination and SARS-CoV-2 variants. In the study overall: Ad26.COV2.S, an intramuscular injection, was given once or twice 56 days apart.

Treatment reported: roughly 18 received Ad26.COV2.S at low or high dose, single or two shots; about 5 received placebo; per-sample allocation not given. Specimen acquisition occurred on day 63 following the initial vaccine or placebo injection. General study results and limits: Reports say spike-specific CD8+ and CD4+ T cell responses covered substantial breadth after vaccination. From the TCR breadth and depth analyses, total T cell responses may have been underestimated. Higher spike-specific TCR breadth was found in vaccine recipients than in placebo recipients.

Produced via immunoSEQ multiplex PCR; TCRdb's table is partial and in-frame only. The table records about 420,000 clones, roughly 88% of them present only once. The CDR3 has 14 amino acids. The V gene lost 4 bases and the J gene lost 3 bases, with 12 bases spanning the gap. CDR1 and CDR2 (germline): MGHDK, SYGVNS. Concerning this clone itself: Antigen: not known.

This TCR was recovered from a person aged 18-60 years who received the Ad26.COV2.S COVID-19 vaccine or a placebo. This chain joins TRBV25-1 and TRBJ1-2; D might be TRBD1 (5 bases). The starting material was peripheral blood, obtained in a trial of Ad26.COV2.S vaccine versus placebo. The CDR3: CASSGSDSDYGYTF. The DNA for the CDR3 is TGTGCCAGCAGTGGTTCAGACAGTGACTATGGCTACACCTTC.